This T cell receptor (beta chain) was sequenced during a study of radiotherapy plus CTLA-4 blockade in lung cancer. The V gene lost 7 bases and the J gene lost 0 bases, with 22 bases spanning the gap. In germline, CDR1 is MDHEN, CDR2 SYDVKM. The CDR3 has 18 amino acids. Libraries were prepared by immunoSEQ multiplex PCR; TCRdb keeps only in-frame clonotypes and omits some of them. The sample lists about 62,000 clones, 65% to 85% seen once, with approximately 2.9% in the top ten. Sequencing was performed on peripheral blood, taken from a patient treated with radiotherapy plus ipilimumab. This TCR derives from a human donor with non-small cell lung cancer who had a complete response to radiotherapy plus ipilimumab. This rearrangement joins TRBV28 to TRBJ1-5, with D perhaps TRBD1 (6 bases). CDR3 sequence reads: CASMGSRTASYSNQPQHF. The CDR3 DNA follows: TGTGCCAGCATGGGGAGCAGGACAGCAAGTTATAGCAATCAGCCCCAGCATTTT.